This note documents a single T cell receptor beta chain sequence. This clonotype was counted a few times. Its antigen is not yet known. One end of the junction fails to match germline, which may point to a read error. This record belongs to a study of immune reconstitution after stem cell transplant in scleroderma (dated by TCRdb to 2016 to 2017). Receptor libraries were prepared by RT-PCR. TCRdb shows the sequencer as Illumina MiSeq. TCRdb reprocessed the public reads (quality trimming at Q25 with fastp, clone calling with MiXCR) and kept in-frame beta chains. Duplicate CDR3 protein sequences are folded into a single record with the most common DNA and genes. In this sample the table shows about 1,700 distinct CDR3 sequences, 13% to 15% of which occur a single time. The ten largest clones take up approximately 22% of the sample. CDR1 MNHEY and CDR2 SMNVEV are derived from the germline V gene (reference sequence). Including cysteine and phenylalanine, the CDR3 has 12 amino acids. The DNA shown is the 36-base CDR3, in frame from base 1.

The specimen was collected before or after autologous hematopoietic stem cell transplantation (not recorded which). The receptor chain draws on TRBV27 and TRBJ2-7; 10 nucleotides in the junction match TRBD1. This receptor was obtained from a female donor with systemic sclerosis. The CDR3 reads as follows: CASSLRGQGWNF. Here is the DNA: TGTGCCAGCAGTTTAAGGGGACAGGGGTGGAACTTC.